These 5 T cell receptor beta chains share one sample of origin, sequenced in a study of T cells in Graves' hyperthyroidism and ophthalmopathy. Template material for amplifying TCR beta CDR3 regions consisted of RNA transcripts. In the first-round RT-PCR of the TCR CDR3, the HTBI primer set was used. TCRdb recomputed calls from the multiplex PCR reads with MiXCR, one row per CDR3 protein. The table has more than 550,000 distinct CDR3 sequences, 45% seen once; the top ten hold more than 7%. Sequenced sample: peripheral blood or thyroid tissue (not recorded which). Source of these receptors: an adult man with Graves' disease, either hyperthyroidism or ophthalmopathy (not recorded which).

Of note for this clonotype: Likely a read error: the CDR3 ends without its conserved phenylalanine or tryptophan. No DNA is shown, since the ends of the CDR3 on it are uncertain; the CDR3 is the one TCRdb lists. The rearrangement joins TRBV2 to TRBJ1-4; TRBD1 reflects the table's D call only, with no check against the DNA. A total of 9 residues make up the CDR3, ends included. Per the germline V gene, CDR1 is SNHLY and CDR2 is FYNNEI. The CDR3 sequence is CASSENRVY.

J is TRBJ2-5 and V is TRBV7-6; a weak D match, TRBD1 (5 bases). In germline, CDR1 is SGHVS, CDR2 FNYEAQ. The CDR3 extends over 11 amino acids. V lost 7 bases and J 5 bases, leaving 8 bases between the germline ends. CDR3 DNA sequence: TGTGCCAGCACTGGACACGAGACCCAGTACTTC. Translating it yields CASTGHETQYF.

A few counts support this clonotype. CDR3 in DNA: TGCAGTGCTAGCCCCAGGCCAAGCTCCTACGAGCAGTACTTC. It specifies CSASPRPSSYEQYF. This rearrangement joins TRBV20-1 to TRBJ2-7; no clear D. CDR3 length: 14 residues. Germline-derived CDR1 and CDR2 are DFQATT and SNEGSKA (reference sequence). The V end was cut by 3 bases, the J end by 0 bases, with 12 bases between.

The genes are TRBV6-5 and TRBJ2-7; D is unresolved. CDR1 and CDR2 (germline): MNHEY, SVGAGI. V was clipped by 7 bases and J by 5 bases, with 15 bases between them. There are 13 residues in the CDR3. This CDR3 is CASTTLRVHEQYF. The DNA for the CDR3 is TGTGCCAGCACCACCCTTAGGGTCCACGAGCAGTACTTC.

This chain joins TRBV9 and TRBJ2-6; 9 nucleotides match TRBD1. CDR1 and CDR2 (germline): SGDLS, YYNGEE. The V segment lost 0 bases and the J segment 0 bases; nucleotides outside the gene matches: 4. This CDR3 is 18 amino acids long. CDR3 in DNA: TGTGCCAGCAGCGTAGGGGACAGGGCACCCTCTGGGGCCAACGTCCTGACTTTC. It is translated as CASSVGDRAPSGANVLTF.